These T cell receptor beta chains were read from a single sample in a study of shared clonotypes between healthy human individuals. This table comes from immunoSEQ multiplex PCR, and its TCRdb copy is limited to in-frame clones, with some not included. The data show about a million clones, approximately 80% seen once. Material: memory CD4+ T cells sorted from blood. The receptors were sampled from a young man in good health. Both conserved end residues are part of each CDR3. A D gene is named only where the DNA matches it firmly. The size of a clone is reported for some rows only, either as once, few or many, or as a class for expanded clones.

J gene,V gene,clone size,D gene,CDR3 protein,CDR3 DNA
TRBJ2-5,TRBV11-2,-,-,CASSPFPRGADVQETQYF,TGTGCCAGCAGCCCATTCCCACGCGGAGCGGACGTCCAAGAGACCCAGTACTTC
TRBJ2-5,TRBV6-1,-,TRBD2,CASSDQRGVQETQYF,TGTGCCAGCAGTGATCAGCGGGGGGTCCAAGAGACCCAGTACTTC
TRBJ2-1,TRBV11-2,few,-,CASSLGAVGNEQFF,TGTGCCAGCAGCTTAGGAGCGGTAGGGAATGAGCAGTTCTTC
TRBJ1-2,TRBV2,-,-,CASSEAPGGLYGYTF,TGTGCCAGCAGTGAAGCGCCTGGTGGTCTATATGGCTACACCTTC
TRBJ1-2,TRBV19,few,TRBD1,CASTIPGTAYGYTF,TGTGCCAGTACTATTCCCGGGACAGCGTATGGCTACACCTTC
TRBJ1-2,TRBV29-1,few,-,CSVVEGANYGYTF,TGCAGCGTTGTCGAGGGCGCTAACTATGGCTACACCTTC
TRBJ1-1,TRBV7-6,-,-,CASSVLLPGMNTEAFF,TGTGCCAGCAGCGTACTACTCCCGGGGATGAACACTGAAGCTTTCTTT
TRBJ2-1,TRBV19,once,TRBD2,CASRLGLAGNEQFF,TGTGCCAGTAGACTGGGACTAGCGGGGAATGAGCAGTTCTTC
TRBJ2-2,TRBV28,-,-,CASSFPRANTGELFF,TGTGCCAGCAGTTTCCCCCGGGCGAACACCGGGGAGCTGTTTTTT
TRBJ1-5,TRBV7-8,-,-,CASSLRRGQPQHF,TGTGCCAGCAGCTTAAGGAGGGGACAGCCCCAGCATTTT
TRBJ1-6,TRBV27,-,-,CASSPSQGSSYNSPLHF,TGTGCCAGCAGCCCGAGCCAGGGGAGCTCCTATAATTCACCCCTCCACTTT
TRBJ2-2,TRBV7-7,-,-,CASSLAHGRGELFF,TGTGCTAGCAGCTTAGCGCACGGGCGCGGGGAGCTGTTTTTT
TRBJ1-5,TRBV6-1,-,-,CASSEAGRPLWHF,-
TRBJ2-2,TRBV18,-,-,CASSPQSTTGELFF,TGTGCCAGCTCACCACAAAGTACCACCGGGGAGCTGTTTTTT
TRBJ2-5,TRBV7-9,-,TRBD2,CASSGRAWETQYF,TGTGCCAGTAGCGGGAGGGCCTGGGAGACCCAGTACTTC
TRBJ2-7,TRBV30,-,TRBD1,CAWSRTGDEQYF,TGTGCCTGGTCAAGGACAGGGGACGAGCAGTACTTC
TRBJ2-1,TRBV6-6,-,TRBD2,CASSRLAGGPYNEQFF,TGTGCCAGCAGCCGACTAGCGGGAGGCCCCTACAATGAGCAGTTCTTC
TRBJ1-6,TRBV9,-,-,CASSVGGTSPLHF,TGTGCCAGCAGCGTAGGGGGTACGTCACCCCTCCACTTT
TRBJ2-7,TRBV5-4,-,-,CASSLDRYEQYF,TGTGCCAGCAGCTTGGACAGGTACGAGCAGTACTTC
TRBJ2-2,TRBV14,few,TRBD2,CASSQQEHGLAGATGELFF,TGTGCCAGCAGCCAGCAAGAACATGGACTAGCGGGAGCTACCGGGGAGCTGTTTTTT
TRBJ2-7,TRBV5-4,-,-,CASSTATGPYEQYF,TGTGCCAGCAGCACTGCCACGGGCCCCTACGAGCAGTACTTC
TRBJ1-6,TRBV19,-,-,CASSTLSVNSPLHF,TGTGCCAGTAGTACGTTGAGTGTTAATTCACCCCTCCACTTT
TRBJ1-1,TRBV10-3,few,-,CAISELGGDTEAFF,TGTGCCATCAGTGAGCTCGGGGGGGACACTGAAGCTTTCTTT
TRBJ1-1,TRBV7-3,-,-,CASSPGRLNTEAFF,TGTGCCAGCAGCCCTGGCAGGTTGAACACTGAAGCTTTCTTT
TRBJ2-2,TRBV5-1,-,TRBD1,CASSLEAGGTGELFF,TGCGCCAGCAGCTTGGAGGCAGGGGGTACCGGGGAGCTGTTTTTT
TRBJ1-4,TRBV28,-,-,CASRANEKLFF,TGTGCCAGTCGAGCCAATGAAAAACTGTTTTTT
TRBJ2-7,TRBV18,once,TRBD2,CASSPGNPASGGNEQYF,TGTGCCAGCTCACCGGGGAACCCAGCTAGCGGCGGTAACGAGCAGTACTTC
TRBJ2-7,TRBV28,-,-,CASSTPVGLAGYEQYF,TGTGCCAGCAGTACACCTGTCGGGTTAGCTGGCTACGAGCAGTACTTC
TRBJ1-1,TRBV2,-,-,CASKGEYTEAFF,TGTGCCAGCAAAGGCGAGTACACTGAAGCTTTCTTT
TRBJ1-1,TRBV11-2,-,TRBD1,CASSRDRGNTEAFF,TGTGCCAGCAGCCGGGACAGGGGGAACACTGAAGCTTTCTTT
TRBJ1-6,TRBV28,-,TRBD1,CASSLQGAVNSPLHF,TGTGCCAGCAGTTTACAGGGGGCGGTGAATTCACCCCTCCACTTT
TRBJ2-6,TRBV5-4,-,-,CASSLWLISGANVLTF,TGTGCCAGCAGCTTGTGGCTTATCTCTGGGGCCAACGTCCTGACTTTC
TRBJ2-7,TRBV10-3,-,-,CAISPGGGYEQYF,TGTGCCATCAGTCCCGGGGGCGGCTACGAGCAGTACTTC
TRBJ1-1,TRBV9,-,-,CASSLDGGRTEAFF,TGTGCCAGCAGCCTCGATGGGGGGCGAACTGAAGCTTTCTTT
TRBJ1-6,TRBV27,-,TRBD1,CASSSSSRDRGPPLHF,TGTGCCAGCAGTTCATCGTCCCGGGACAGGGGGCCACCCCTCCACTTT
TRBJ2-1,TRBV5-1,-,TRBD2,CASSLALASGGAYNEQFF,TGCGCCAGCAGCTTGGCTTTAGCTAGCGGGGGGGCCTACAATGAGCAGTTCTTC
TRBJ1-5,TRBV6-6,-,-,CATQTPGGNQPQHF,TGTGCCACCCAGACCCCCGGTGGCAATCAGCCCCAGCATTTT
TRBJ1-5,TRBV5-6,-,-,CASSQGPYSNQPQHF,TGTGCCAGCAGCCAGGGGCCCTATAGCAATCAGCCCCAGCATTTT
TRBJ2-1,TRBV7-9,-,TRBD2,CASSTRRLAFNEQFF,TGTGCCAGCAGCACCCGGAGACTAGCTTTCAATGAGCAGTTCTTC
TRBJ1-4,TRBV15,-,-,CATSRQPQGPGLREKLFF,TGTGCCACCAGCAGACAACCTCAGGGGCCAGGGTTGCGTGAAAAACTGTTTTTT
TRBJ1-4,TRBV18,-,-,CASSQQGPGEKLFF,TGTGCCAGCTCACAACAGGGACCCGGTGAAAAACTGTTTTTT
TRBJ2-7,TRBV18,-,TRBD1,CASSPGTGGYSYEQYF,TGTGCCAGCTCACCGGGGACAGGCGGCTACTCCTACGAGCAGTACTTC
TRBJ2-7,TRBV5-5,-,TRBD1,CASSLSGGGIYEQYF,TGTGCCAGCAGCTTGTCAGGGGGCGGAATCTACGAGCAGTACTTC
TRBJ1-1,TRBV18,-,-,CASSPGRTNTEAFF,TGTGCCAGCTCACCAGGCAGGACGAACACTGAAGCTTTCTTT
TRBJ1-2,TRBV5-1,-,-,CASSPGHEGVYGYTF,TGCGCCAGCAGCCCCGGACATGAGGGAGTCTATGGCTACACCTTC
TRBJ2-7,TRBV5-1,-,-,CASSLDGPLYEQYF,TGCGCCAGCAGCTTGGATGGGCCCCTCTACGAGCAGTACTTC
TRBJ1-6,TRBV6-5,-,-,CASSRAGSPLHF,TGTGCCAGCAGCCGAGCGGGGTCACCCCTCCACTTT
TRBJ1-3,TRBV6-1,-,-,CASSELPQESGNTIYF,TGTGCCAGCAGTGAACTCCCGCAGGAGTCTGGAAACACCATATATTTT
TRBJ2-7,TRBV20-1,-,-,CSARLSYEQYF,TGCAGTGCTAGATTGTCCTACGAGCAGTACTTC
TRBJ1-3,TRBV6-1,-,-,CASSVRQEASVRSGNTIYF,TGTGCCAGCAGTGTAAGGCAGGAGGCGTCTGTCCGCTCTGGAAACACCATATATTTT
TRBJ1-1,TRBV6-6,-,-,CASSLRQKNTEAFF,TGTGCCAGCAGTCTCCGACAAAAGAACACTGAAGCTTTCTTT
TRBJ2-3,TRBV5-4,-,-,CASSFRGATDTQYF,TGTGCCAGCAGCTTTAGGGGGGCCACAGATACGCAGTATTTT
TRBJ2-1,TRBV28,-,TRBD1,CASRTGRSSYNEQFF,TGTGCCAGCCGGACAGGCCGAAGCTCCTACAATGAGCAGTTCTTC
TRBJ2-7,TRBV6-6,-,-,CASSSPKLGLSYEQYF,TGTGCCAGCAGCTCCCCCAAGCTGGGTTTGTCCTACGAGCAGTACTTC
TRBJ2-3,TRBV2,-,-,CASGILRVRTVSTDTQYF,TGTGCCAGCGGAATCTTACGGGTGAGGACAGTTAGCACAGATACGCAGTATTTT
TRBJ2-3,TRBV6-4,few,-,CAIAVTDTQYF,TGTGCCATCGCCGTCACAGATACGCAGTATTTT
TRBJ1-2,TRBV6-1,-,-,CASSEDSGYTF,TGTGCCAGCAGTGAAGACAGTGGCTACACCTTC
TRBJ1-1,TRBV5-5,-,-,CASSFRDGYMNTEAFF,TGTGCCAGCAGCTTCCGGGACGGTTACATGAACACTGAAGCTTTCTTT